Only one count was recorded for the clone carrying this T cell receptor (beta chain). The data belong to a study of blood T cell repertoires in COVID-19. Study-wide background: From T cells, B-cell-depleted T cells, or PBMCs came the material, which was cDNA or gDNA.

Each participant's cohort was designated according to participant-reported clinical history. The authors' processing: Estimation of nucleated cell counts relied on the amplification of reference gene primers. TCRdb's copy holds only in-frame clones and misses some; the assay was immunoSEQ multiplex PCR. The DNA was the basis for D and trimming; V, J and clone size are from that table. The table has fewer than 500,000 clones, approximately 92% seen once. Germline CDR1 and CDR2: MNHEY and SMNVEV (reference sequence). The CDR3 covers 13 residues. V lost 6 bases and J lost 7, with 15 bases in between. The chain carries TRBV27 and TRBJ1-1; D is perhaps TRBD1 (6 bases). This receptor was obtained from a man aged 25 to 40 who had recovered from COVID-19. Specimen: PBMCs or T cells enriched from blood (not recorded which). DNA for the CDR3: TGTGCCAGCAGGTCACAGGGTGTCGGTGAAGCTTTCTTT. Amino acids: CASRSQGVGEAFF.